This T cell receptor (beta chain) was recorded in a study of blood T cells in healthy people across ages (dated by TCRdb to about 2015). For the study in its entirety: In model experiments, roughly one uniquely barcoded TCR beta cDNA molecule per two T cells was captured by template switching. To track age-related changes in TCR beta repertoire diversity, the study relied on deep sequencing normalized with unique cDNA molecular identifiers. Donors were grouped into four age groups: young (average approximately 15 years), middle-aged (roughly 37), aged (approximately 58) and long-lived (roughly 80). To avoid experimental bias, donors of different ages were distributed randomly across sequencing lanes. The study analyzed two additional independent replicas of 1 million unique cDNA reads from the same blood draw for two donors, one aged 18 to 30 and one aged 80 or older. Broad study findings and their caveats: Since profiling was done on bulk unsorted PBMCs, naive and antigen-experienced compartments could not be conclusively compared. Estimates of total diversity from one million sequenced T cells were regarded as lower bounds and underestimates. The long-lived group showed more naive CD4+ T cells, fewer expanded clones and increased TCR diversity than the aged group, suggesting age selection. Because the CMV infection status of the donors was unknown, age-related changes in expanded clonotypes may potentially have been confounded. A strong correlation was found between observed TCR beta diversity and the percentage of naive T cells measured by flow cytometry. Observed TCR beta diversity per million T cells fell roughly linearly with age, and a significant reduction was already apparent by age approximately 41.

The donors were a few dozen Caucasian individuals from Russia, aged roughly 6 to 100 years, who were systemically healthy. Ten milliliters of peripheral blood were drawn from each donor into EDTA-treated Vacutainer tubes. Ficoll-Paque density-gradient centrifugation was used to isolate PBMCs, with at least 7 million per sample. Trizol reagent was used to extract total RNA from the PBMCs, yielding at least 6 micrograms per sample. For every donor, flow cytometry on a PBMC aliquot measured the percentage of naive CD45RAhigh/CD27high T cells. The CDR3 contains 13 residues, cysteine and phenylalanine counted. The read is trimmed to its CDR3 DNA, 39 bases read in frame from base 1. Via the germline V gene (reference sequence), CDR1 is DFQATT and CDR2 SNEGSKA. V was cut back by 5 bases and J by 10 bases, leaving a gap of 18 bases between them. Libraries were constructed by 5' RACE. The instrument given in TCRdb is Illumina HiSeq 2500. A second roughly 6 to 12 cycle PCR used a sample-barcoded 5' primer and a J-beta primer mix. A unique molecular identifier was introduced onto each TCR beta cDNA molecule by a template-switch 5' adaptor carrying 12 random nucleotides. At least 2.5 million CDR3-containing paired-end reads were obtained from each sample. First-strand cDNA was synthesized from all RNA with the Mint cDNA synthesis kit, primed by a TRBC-specific oligonucleotide. Following uracil-DNA glycosylase treatment, all cDNA underwent a first 18-cycle PCR with the universal primers M1SS and BC2_uni_R. Per the original workflow: Normalization of each sample was performed by random selection of 1 million high-quality reads, each carrying a distinct molecular identifier. Reads sharing molecular identifiers were discarded rather than binned into consensus sequences. CDR3 identification, clonotype clustering and error correction used MiTCR with a Q25 quality threshold and the strictest error-elimination algorithm. A nonparametric unseen species model with Euler transformation was used to estimate a lower bound on total TCR beta diversity. Through fastp at Q25 and MiXCR, TCRdb rebuilt clones from the public reads, retaining in-frame beta chains. Merged by CDR3 protein, the rows form single entries marked with the most common genes and DNA. These V and J calls rely on TCRdb rather than the paper's analysis. Here the sample has about 680,000 distinct CDR3 sequences; around 45% occur a single time. 25% to 35% of the sample is taken by the ten largest.

Notes on this clonotype: Its antigen is currently not known. Within one base of it there is no much larger clone, and no base qualities were kept.

The sequencing input was blood. The TCR originated in a woman aged 60-75 years in good health. The sequence joins TRBV20-1 to TRBJ2-1, with the D gene tentatively TRBD1 or TRBD2, based on 5 matching bases in each. CDR3 protein: CSALEDGAREQFF. The nucleotide sequence is TGCAGTGCTCTCGAAGACGGGGCAAGGGAGCAGTTCTTC.